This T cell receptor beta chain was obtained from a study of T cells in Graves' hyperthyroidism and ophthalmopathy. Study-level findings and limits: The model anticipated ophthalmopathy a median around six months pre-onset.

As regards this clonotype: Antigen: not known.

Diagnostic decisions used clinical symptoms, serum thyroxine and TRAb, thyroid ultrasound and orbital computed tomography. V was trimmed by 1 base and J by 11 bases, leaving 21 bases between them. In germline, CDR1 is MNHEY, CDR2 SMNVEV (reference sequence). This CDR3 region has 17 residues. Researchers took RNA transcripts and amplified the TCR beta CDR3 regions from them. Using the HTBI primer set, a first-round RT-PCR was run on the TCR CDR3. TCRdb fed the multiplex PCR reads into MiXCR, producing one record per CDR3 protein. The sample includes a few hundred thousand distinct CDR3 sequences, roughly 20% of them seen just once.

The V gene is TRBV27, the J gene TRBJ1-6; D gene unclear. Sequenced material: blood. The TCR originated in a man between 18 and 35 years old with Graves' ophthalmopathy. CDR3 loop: CASSLLGLGRDRPPLHF. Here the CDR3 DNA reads TGTGCCAGCAGTTTATTAGGTCTGGGTAGGGATCGTCCACCCCTCCACTTT.